This entry features one TCR beta chain sequence. Its antigen is currently unknown. Single viable CD3+CD4+CD8-CD45RO+ cells were sorted as the memory CD4+ T cells. This sample was included in a study of memory CD4+ T cells and cytomegalovirus serostatus. About the research overall: Healthy Belgian adult donors included several CMV-positive and some 23 CMV-negative people.

Study-wide points: Suggested: most of the CMV-linked TCR signature lies in CD4+ memory cells. A US-trained random forest predicted CMV serostatus with median AUC roughly 0.91.

In the original analysis: Out-of-frame sequences were removed, leaving a few million distinct TCRbeta sequences. Here immunoSEQ multiplex PCR was the method, and the copy in TCRdb shows in-frame clones only, minus some. D and trimming were read from the DNA, whereas the V and J calls and clone size are those reported in that table. There are tens of thousands of clones in the sample; about 80% occur only once, and about 1.3% lies in the top ten. The source material was memory CD4+ T cells from blood. The source of this sequence is an adult in good health and CMV-seropositive.

CDR3 in DNA: TGCGCCAGCAGTCTTTCCCGGGACAGGGACGAAAAACTGTTTTTT. It is translated as CASSLSRDRDEKLFF. The V gene is TRBV23-1, the J gene TRBJ1-4, with 9 bases aligning to TRBD1. TRBV23-1 is an ORF, with its function uncertain. The length of the CDR3 is 15 residues. The V and J ends lost 4 bases and 8 bases, in that order; junction bases with no gene match: 8.